The T cell receptor (beta chain) under discussion was sequenced for a study of beta chain features in type 1 diabetes. Study-wide background: Patients and healthy donors were similar in age, gender and cell yields.

The germline gives CDR1 SGHTA, CDR2 FQGNSA. This CDR3 has 15 residues. Trimming removed 5 bases from V and 4 bases from J; junction bases left unmatched: 10. In the case of this clone: Its antigen is currently unknown.

Study-wide points: Within the patient group, naive, central memory and Treg TCRB repertoires appeared more similar to each other than within healthy donors.

The investigators reverse transcribed all of the isolated RNA, so they sequenced expressed TCRB transcripts. Some clones are missing from TCRdb's copy, which holds only in-frame ones; the method was immunoSEQ multiplex PCR. The table lists 150,000 to 180,000 clones, over 8.5% of them singletons. On average, the one heparinised blood draw given by each donor was 90 to 150 mL. Sequenced: central memory CD4+ T cells from blood. The chain has TRBV7-2 and TRBJ2-7, with 8 bases matching TRBD1. The receptor's source is a man younger than 35 in good health. DNA for the CDR3: TGTGCCAGCAGCCCCACGGGACAGGTATTATACGAGCAGTACTTC. This codes for CASSPTGQVLYEQYF.